This T cell receptor (beta chain) appears in the sequencing data of a study of cytomegalovirus exposure and HLA in healthy donors. Findings of the study overall: What was likely a sequencing artifact was a cluster of highly shared sequence variants.

Notes on this clone: As yet, its antigen is unknown.

PCR involved 60 Vbeta and 13 Jbeta primers. Profiling relied on immunoSEQ multiplex PCR, and the TCRdb table lists in-frame clones only, not all of them. The sample has about 100,000 clones, about four fifths seen once. The germline V and J ends were trimmed by 0 bases and 0 bases, with 13 bases remaining between them. This CDR3 has 17 residues. The germline V gene encodes CDR1 SGDLS and CDR2 YYNGEE. The sample was PBMCs. The clonotype comes from a middle-aged woman in good health and CMV-seronegative. The V call is TRBV9, the J call TRBJ2-1, with D maybe TRBD2 (6 bases). The CDR3 DNA sequence: TGTGCCAGCAGCGTAGATGGACGGGGGAGCTCCTACAATGAGCAGTTCTTC. Translating gives CASSVDGRGSSYNEQFF.